The source of this T cell receptor beta chain is a study of shared clonotypes between healthy human individuals. Assay used: immunoSEQ multiplex PCR; TCRdb lists only in-frame clones, some missing. This sample has hundreds of thousands of clones, with roughly 80% found just once. About this clone: The antigen is unknown.

This CDR3 region has 15 residues. Per germline, CDR1 LNHNV and CDR2 YYDKDF (reference sequence). With 5 bases clipped from V and 7 bases from J, the junction kept 10 bases outside the gene matches. Study observations and caveats: Donor clonotype sharing was expected to depend on sequencing depth.

V is TRBV15 and J is TRBJ2-2; 7 bases are shared with TRBD2. This receptor was obtained from a woman aged 40-49 years in good health. Some clones in this sample may be carry-over from other donors' samples. The sample comprised PBMCs. The CDR3, as DNA: TGTGCCACCAGCTCCTCGACTAGCCCAAGCGGGGAGCTGTTTTTT. It translates to CATSSSTSPSGELFF.